The rows below give T cell receptor beta chains drawn from one sample of a study of early T cells in non-severe SARS-CoV-2 infection. TCRdb used MiXCR to reprocess the 5' RACE reads, holding one entry per CDR3 protein. This sample has fewer than 35,000 distinct CDR3 sequences, with 5.5% to 7% found just once. Material for sequencing was whole blood. The source is an adult who was a healthcare worker with PCR-confirmed SARS-CoV-2 infection or an uninfected control (not recorded which). The CDR3 runs from the conserved cysteine through the conserved F or W. The D gene is left open where the match is weak. Some rows have no size entry. The others give once, few or many, or a class for an expanded clone.

v_gene	j_gene	abundance	d_gene	CDR3aa	CDR3nt
TRBV4-1	TRBJ2-2	many	NA	CASSHNTGELFF	TGCGCCAGCAGCCACAACACCGGGGAGCTGTTTTTT
TRBV29-1	TRBJ2-5	few	NA	CSVGFLVQAETQYF	TGCAGCGTTGGATTTTTAGTACAGGCCGAGACCCAGTACTTC
TRBV29-1	TRBJ1-3	NA	NA	CSVVTQGNTIYF	TGCAGCGTTGTCACCCAGGGAAACACCATATATTTT
TRBV4-3	TRBJ2-2	few	NA	CASSQGRLANTGELFF	TGCGCCAGCAGCCAAGGACGGCTAGCGAACACCGGGGAGCTGTTTTTT
TRBV3-1	TRBJ2-5	medium-sized	NA	CASSQNANLETQYF	TGTGCCAGCAGCCAGAACGCGAACCTAGAGACCCAGTACTTC
TRBV20-1	TRBJ2-1	many	TRBD1	CSAREGQEYNEQFF	TGCAGTGCTAGAGAAGGACAGGAGTACAATGAGCAGTTCTTC
TRBV29-1	TRBJ1-2	NA	NA	CSVEDGGRNYGYTF	TGCAGCGTTGAAGATGGGGGTAGAAACTATGGCTACACCTTC
TRBV11-2	TRBJ2-7	many	TRBD1	CASSPFPGQLIYEQYF	TGTGCCAGCAGTCCTTTCCCGGGACAGCTAATCTACGAGCAGTACTTC
TRBV20-1	TRBJ2-7	many	NA	CSAAVGGSYEQYF	TGCAGTGCAGCGGTTGGGGGCTCCTACGAGCAGTACTTC
TRBV28	TRBJ1-1	many	NA	CASSFRRNTEAFF	TGTGCCAGCAGTTTCCGAAGGAACACTGAAGCTTTCTTT
TRBV6-5	TRBJ1-3	many	TRBD1	CASSYTGQGASSGNTIYF	TGTGCCAGCAGTTACACTGGACAGGGGGCGTCTTCCGGAAACACCATATATTTT
TRBV9	TRBJ2-7	NA	NA	CASSRDIAYEQYF	TGTGCCAGCAGCAGGGACATAGCCTACGAGCAGTACTTC
TRBV7-2	TRBJ1-6	many	NA	CASSPRAGPYNSPLHF	TGTGCCAGCAGCCCCCGGGCAGGGCCCTATAATTCACCCCTCCACTTT
TRBV5-1	TRBJ1-5	many	TRBD1	CASSPGQPRQPQHF	TGCGCCAGCAGCCCGGGACAGCCCCGTCAGCCCCAGCATTTT
TRBV5-5	TRBJ2-2	few	NA	CASSLVGVNTGELFF	TGTGCCAGCAGCCTCGTCGGGGTGAACACCGGGGAGCTGTTTTTT
TRBV7-2	TRBJ2-7	many	NA	CASSLFGREQYF	TGTGCCAGCAGCTTATTTGGGCGGGAGCAGTACTTC
TRBV30	TRBJ2-2	NA	NA	CAWSWRAENTGELFF	TGTGCCTGGAGTTGGAGGGCCGAGAACACCGGGGAGCTGTTTTTT
TRBV5-8	TRBJ2-2	many	NA	CASSFFPTQSTGELFF	TGTGCCAGCAGCTTCTTCCCCACACAAAGCACCGGGGAGCTGTTTTTT
TRBV7-2	TRBJ1-5	many	NA	CASSLDQLGLGQPQHF	TGTGCCAGCAGCTTAGATCAGCTTGGTTTGGGTCAGCCCCAGCATTTT
TRBV12-3/TRBV12-4	TRBJ2-3	many	TRBD2	CASRLGGMTDTQYF	TGTGCCAGCAGACTCGGGGGGATGACAGATACGCAGTATTTT
TRBV10-2	TRBJ2-3	NA	TRBD2	CASRPTSGGNTQYF	TGCGCCAGCAGGCCGACTAGCGGGGGTAATACGCAGTATTTT
TRBV19	TRBJ2-7	many	TRBD2	CASRVSGGPTYEQYF	TGTGCCAGTAGAGTAAGCGGGGGCCCCACCTACGAGCAGTACTTC
TRBV20-1	TRBJ2-7	NA	NA	CSASIQDEQYF	TGCAGTGCTAGTATTCAAGACGAGCAGTACTTC
TRBV7-9	TRBJ2-3	many	NA	CASSSGGPDTQYF	TGTGCCAGCAGCTCTGGTGGCCCAGATACGCAGTATTTT
TRBV25-1	TRBJ2-5	many	TRBD1	CASSESERRGSETQYF	TGTGCCAGCAGTGAATCAGAACGCAGGGGGTCGGAGACCCAGTACTTC
TRBV6-4	TRBJ2-3	many	NA	CASSPGTSTDTQYF	TGTGCCAGCAGTCCCGGGACAAGCACAGATACGCAGTATTTT
TRBV12-3/TRBV12-4	TRBJ1-1	many	NA	CASSGQINTEAFF	TGTGCCAGCAGTGGACAGATAAACACTGAAGCTTTCTTT
TRBV28	TRBJ1-5	many	TRBD1	CASSPLTRGQGQPQHF	TGTGCCAGCAGTCCCCTCACCAGGGGGCAAGGGCAGCCCCAGCATTTT
TRBV7-9	TRBJ2-4	NA	NA	CASSTADRLDF	TGTGCCAGCAGCACAGCCGACAGGTTGGACTTC
TRBV7-6	TRBJ2-3	few	NA	CASAATLGADTQYF	TGTGCCAGCGCAGCAACCCTGGGCGCAGATACGCAGTATTTT
TRBV19	TRBJ2-4	many	NA	CASSPARDFIAKNIQYF	TGTGCCAGTAGTCCAGCTCGGGACTTCATAGCCAAAAACATTCAGTACTTC
TRBV6-5	TRBJ2-2	many	TRBD1	CASRGQGKGAGELFF	TGTGCCAGCAGGGGACAGGGAAAAGGGGCCGGGGAGCTGTTTTTT
TRBV10-3	TRBJ2-1	many	NA	CAISEEGISYNEQFF	TGTGCCATCAGTGAAGAGGGGATCTCCTACAATGAGCAGTTCTTC
TRBV4-3	TRBJ2-6	many	NA	CASSLQGSGANVLTF	TGCGCCAGCAGCCTTCAGGGCTCTGGGGCCAACGTCCTGACTTTC
TRBV24-1	TRBJ2-3	NA	NA	CATSDGLRYTQYF	TGTGCCACCAGTGATGGTCTCCGCTATACGCAGTATTTT
TRBV12-3/TRBV12-4	TRBJ1-2	many	TRBD1	CASSETGANYGYTF	TGTGCCAGCAGTGAAACAGGGGCTAACTATGGCTACACCTTC
TRBV20-1	TRBJ2-3	NA	TRBD2	CSAKFGGADTQYF	TGCAGTGCTAAATTCGGGGGGGCAGATACGCAGTATTTT
TRBV6-2/TRBV6-3	TRBJ2-3	many	NA	CASCQGLLFTDTQYF	TGTGCCAGCTGCCAAGGCCTTCTCTTCACAGATACGCAGTATTTT
TRBV28	TRBJ2-1	many	NA	CASSWKNNEQFF	TGTGCCAGCAGTTGGAAGAACAATGAGCAGTTCTTC
TRBV6-4	TRBJ2-2	once	NA	CASSDGGSAGELFF	TGTGCCAGCAGTGACGGTGGATCAGCCGGGGAGCTGTTTTTT
TRBV20-1	TRBJ2-3	many	TRBD1	CSARGTGVADTQYF	TGCAGTGCTAGAGGGACAGGGGTCGCAGATACGCAGTATTTT
TRBV28	TRBJ1-5	many	TRBD1	CASTLPGQLNQPQHF	TGTGCCAGCACGCTCCCGGGACAGCTAAATCAGCCCCAGCATTTT
TRBV6-1	TRBJ2-2	many	TRBD1	CASSATGGSANTGELFF	TGTGCCAGCAGTGCGACAGGGGGTAGCGCGAACACCGGGGAGCTGTTTTTT
TRBV15	TRBJ2-7	many	TRBD1	CATSREGTVSSEQYF	TGTGCCACCAGCAGGGAAGGGACAGTAAGCTCCGAGCAGTACTTC
TRBV6-5	TRBJ2-7	few	NA	CASSSAGESYEQYF	TGTGCCAGCAGTTCCGCCGGGGAGTCCTACGAGCAGTACTTC